The sequence of this T cell receptor (beta chain) was determined in a study of beta chain features in type 1 diabetes. TCRB transcripts that were expressed got sequenced, as all of the isolated RNA had been reverse transcribed. Produced via immunoSEQ multiplex PCR; TCRdb's table is partial and in-frame only. The table has 250,000 or so clones, 68% seen once; the top ten hold 0.053%. In its sample, this clone was seen once. Based on CD45RO/CCR7/CD25/CD127/CD95/CD27, CD4+ regulatory, stem cell-like memory, naive and central memory cells were sorted. This TCR came from a man aged 25 to 40 in good health. Sample: naive CD4+ T cells from blood.

CDR3 residues: CASSLVYNEQFF. CDR3 coding DNA: TGTGCCAGCAGCTTAGTCTACAATGAGCAGTTCTTC. V usage is TRBV11-2 and J usage is TRBJ2-1; no clear D. This CDR3 region has 12 residues. Germline V gene sequence: CDR1 SGHAT, CDR2 FQNNGV. V was pared by 1 base and J by 3 bases, with 1 base between.